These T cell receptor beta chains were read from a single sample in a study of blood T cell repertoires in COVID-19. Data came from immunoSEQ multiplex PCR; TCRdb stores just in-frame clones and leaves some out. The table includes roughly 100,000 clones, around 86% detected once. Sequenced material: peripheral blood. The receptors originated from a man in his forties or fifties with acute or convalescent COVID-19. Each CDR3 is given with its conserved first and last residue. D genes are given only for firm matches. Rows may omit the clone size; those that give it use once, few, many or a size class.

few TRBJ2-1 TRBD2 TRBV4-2 TGTGCCAGCAGCCAAGGTGGACTAGCGGGAGTGAATGAGCAGTTCTTC CASSQGGLAGVNEQFF
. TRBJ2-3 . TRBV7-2 TGTGCCAGCAGCTTAGCCGCCCTAGATTCAGATACGCAGTATTTT CASSLAALDSDTQYF
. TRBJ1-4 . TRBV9 TGTGCCAGCAGCGTAGCAGGTGCAACTAATGAAAAACTGTTTTTT CASSVAGATNEKLFF
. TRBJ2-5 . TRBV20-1 TGCAGTGCTAGTAACTTCCAAGAGACCCAGTACTTC CSASNFQETQYF
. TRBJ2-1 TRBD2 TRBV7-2 TGTGCCAGCAGCTTCAGCGGGAGGGCCGGAGATGAGCAGTTCTTC CASSFSGRAGDEQFF
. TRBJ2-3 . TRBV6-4 TGTGCCAGCAGTGACTCCTATAGCCCACGAGCGTCGAGCACAGATACGCAGTATTTT CASSDSYSPRASSTDTQYF
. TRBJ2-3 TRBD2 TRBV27 TGTGCCAGCAGTCCTAGGCCAGCGGGAGCCAAAGATACGCAGTATTTT CASSPRPAGAKDTQYF
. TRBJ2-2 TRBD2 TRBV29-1 TGCAGCGTCTACTTAGTAGCGGGACCGAACACCGGGGAGCTGTTTTTT CSVYLVAGPNTGELFF
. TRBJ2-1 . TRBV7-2 TGTGCCAGCAGCTTATCCGACTACTTTGAGCAGTTCTTC CASSLSDYFEQFF
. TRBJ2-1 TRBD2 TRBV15 TGTGCCACCAGCTCCCAGAGGGGGATAGCGGGAGGGCCGAGAAATGAGCAGTTCTTC CATSSQRGIAGGPRNEQFF
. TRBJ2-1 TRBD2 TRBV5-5 TGTGCCAGCACCTCTAGAAGACTAGCGGACGCCAATGAGCAGTTCTTC CASTSRRLADANEQFF
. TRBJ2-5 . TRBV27 TGTGCCAGCAGTCCCCGAGCAGGGCAAGAGACCCAGTACTTC CASSPRAGQETQYF
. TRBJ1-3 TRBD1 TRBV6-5 TGTGCCAGCAGCAACAGGGGTACTGGAAACACCATATATTTT CASSNRGTGNTIYF
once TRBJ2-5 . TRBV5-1 TGCGCCAGCAGCCCTTCGGGGCAAGAGACCCAGTACTTC CASSPSGQETQYF
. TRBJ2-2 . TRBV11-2 TGTGCCAGCAGCTTAGAGTGGGAGCGGACTGGGGAGCTGTTTTTT CASSLEWERTGELFF
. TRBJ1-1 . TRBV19 TGTGCCAGTTCCTTTTCCGGGACTGAAGCTTTCTTT CASSFSGTEAFF
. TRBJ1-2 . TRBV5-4 TGTGCCAGCAGCTTGGCGCCCCGGAGCGGCTACACCTTC CASSLAPRSGYTF
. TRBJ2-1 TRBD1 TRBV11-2 TGTGCCAGCAGGCCCCCGGGACAGGCTACGCGGGAGCAGTTCTTC CASRPPGQATREQFF
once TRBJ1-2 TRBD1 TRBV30 TGTGCCTGGAGTGTACGGGGGGACAGGAATGGCTACACCTTC CAWSVRGDRNGYTF
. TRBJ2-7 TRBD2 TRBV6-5 TGTGCCAGCAGGTACCGGGGGAGGGTCGACGAGCAGTACTTC CASRYRGRVDEQYF
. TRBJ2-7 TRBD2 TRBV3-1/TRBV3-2 TGTGCCAGCAGCCGGCCGGAGGGGAGGGGTCTGTACTTC CASSRPEGRGLYF
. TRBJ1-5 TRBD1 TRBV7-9 TGTGCCAGCAGCTTAGATGGCGGACAGGGCAGTCAGCCCCAGCATTTT CASSLDGGQGSQPQHF
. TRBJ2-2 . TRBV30 TGTGCCTGGAGGGGGGAGGTCACCGGGGAGCTGTTTTTT CAWRGEVTGELFF
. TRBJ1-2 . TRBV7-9 TGTGCCAGCAGCCCGAGCAAGGGACTCGAAGGCTACACCTTC CASSPSKGLEGYTF
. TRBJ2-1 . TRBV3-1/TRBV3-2 TGTGCCAGCAGCCAAGGGAGGGTCAATGAGCAGTTCTTC CASSQGRVNEQFF
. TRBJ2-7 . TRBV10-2 TGCGCCAGCAGTGTAACGGAGGGCCACGAGCAGTACTTC CASSVTEGHEQYF
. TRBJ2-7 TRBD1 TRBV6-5 TGTGCCAGCAGCTTACAGGGGTCCTACGAGCAGTACTTC CASSLQGSYEQYF
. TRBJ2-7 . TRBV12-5 TGTGCTAGTGGTTTGGCCAGGGCGGTCGAGCAGTACTTC CASGLARAVEQYF
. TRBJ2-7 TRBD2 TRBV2 TGTGCCAGCAGAGCGGGACTAGCGGGAACCTACGAGCAGTACTTC CASRAGLAGTYEQYF
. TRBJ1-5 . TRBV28 TGTGCCAGCAGTGTGCCTCGGGGGGTTCAGCCCCAGCATTTT CASSVPRGVQPQHF
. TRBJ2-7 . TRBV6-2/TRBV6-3 TGTGCCAGCAGTTACAGTTCTTCTGGAGGAGGAAACTACGAGCAGTACTTC CASSYSSSGGGNYEQYF
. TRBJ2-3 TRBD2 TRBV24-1 TGTGCCACCGGGACTAGCGGGGCTCGGGAGGTAGATACGCAGTATTTT CATGTSGAREVDTQYF
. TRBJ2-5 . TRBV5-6 TGTGCCAGCAGCTTGGGGCAGTTTCAAGAGACCCAGTACTTC CASSLGQFQETQYF
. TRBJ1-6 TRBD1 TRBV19 TGTGCCAGTAGCAAGAGGACAGGGGCCTCACCCCTCCACTTT CASSKRTGASPLHF
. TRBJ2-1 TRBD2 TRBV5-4 TGTGCCAGCAGCCCGGGGCGGGAGAATAGTAATGAGCAGTTCTTC CASSPGRENSNEQFF
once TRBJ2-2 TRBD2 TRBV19 TGTGCCAGTAGCACCTCGACTTCAGCGGGAGCCGGGGAGCTGTTTTTT CASSTSTSAGAGELFF
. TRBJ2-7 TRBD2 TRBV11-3 TGTGCCAGCAGTTACGTTAGCGGGAGCATAGGCGAGCAGTACTTC CASSYVSGSIGEQYF
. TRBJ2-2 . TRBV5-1 TGCGCCAGCAGCTTGTATTTCACCGGGGAGCTGTTTTTT CASSLYFTGELFF
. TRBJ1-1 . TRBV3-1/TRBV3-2 TGTGCCAGCAGCCCCCACAGGAATGAAGCTTTCTTT CASSPHRNEAFF
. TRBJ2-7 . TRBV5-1 TGCGCCAGCAGCTTGGCTCCTAGGGGGAACGAGCAGTACTTC CASSLAPRGNEQYF
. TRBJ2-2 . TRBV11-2 TGTGCCAGCAGCTTAGCTGGGCTAGCGAACGGGGAGCTGTTTTTT CASSLAGLANGELFF
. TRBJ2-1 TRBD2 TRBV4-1 TGCGCCAGCAGCCAAGTTTTAAGGGGACTAGCGGGAGTTGAGCAGTTCTTC CASSQVLRGLAGVEQFF
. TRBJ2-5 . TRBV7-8 TGTGCCAGCAGTCGAGGCAGGGCTGAGACCCAGTACTTC CASSRGRAETQYF
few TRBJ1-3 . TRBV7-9 TGTGCCAGCAGCTTTGGGCAGCACTCTGGAAACACCATATATTTT CASSFGQHSGNTIYF
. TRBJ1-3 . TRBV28 TGTGCCAGCAGACTCGGGAGAAACACCATATATTTT CASRLGRNTIYF
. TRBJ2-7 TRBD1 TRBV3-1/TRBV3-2 TGTGCCAGCAGCCAAGAGCGGACAGGGAGGCGCGAGCAGTACTTC CASSQERTGRREQYF
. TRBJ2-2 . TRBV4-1 TGCGCCAGCAGCCTAGAGCAGACGAACACCGGGGAGCTGTTTTTT CASSLEQTNTGELFF
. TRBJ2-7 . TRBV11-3 TGTGCCAGCAGCTTAGGGACTACCCTTTGGGAGCAGTACTTC CASSLGTTLWEQYF
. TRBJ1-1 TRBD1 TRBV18 TGTGCCAGCTCACCTGGGTTCGGACAGGGGAGGACTGAAGCTTTCTTT CASSPGFGQGRTEAFF
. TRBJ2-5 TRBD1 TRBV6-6 TGTGCCAGCAGCCCCACCGGGACAGTCGGAGAGACCCAGTACTTC CASSPTGTVGETQYF
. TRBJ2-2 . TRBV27 TGTGCCAGCAGTGGCGTACAGGGGAACACCGGGGAGCTGTTTTTT CASSGVQGNTGELFF
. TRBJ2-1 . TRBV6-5 TGTGCCAGCATGCGAGCGGAAGGTCGTTTCAAGGAGTTCTTC CASMRAEGRFKEFF
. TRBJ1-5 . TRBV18 TGTGCCAGCTCACAGGGAGTTGGCCCCAATCAGCCCCAGCATTTT CASSQGVGPNQPQHF